This TCR beta chain comes out of a study of beta chain features in type 1 diabetes. Study background: Cell yields, gender and age were comparable in patients and healthy donors. Points from the study as a whole: All four CD4+ subsets from Type 1 diabetes patients carried moderately but significantly shorter TCRB CDR3s. Patients' naive, central memory and Treg TCRB repertoires seemed closer to one another than those of healthy donors.

The CDR3 has 17 residues. Germline assignment: CDR1 MDHEN and CDR2 SYDVKM. Trimming removed 4 bases from V and 0 bases from J; junction bases left unmatched: 4. Without exception, sorted populations had purity beyond 95%. Worth noting for this clone: Its antigen remains unknown.

The whole isolated RNA underwent reverse transcription, so sequencing captured expressed TCRB transcripts. Produced via immunoSEQ multiplex PCR; TCRdb's table is partial and in-frame only. There are 640,000 or so clones in the sample; around 15% occur only once, and approximately 0.02% lies in the top ten. Sample: naive CD4+ T cells from blood. The chain has TRBV28 and TRBJ2-6; TRBD2 agrees at 9 bases. This TCR was sampled from a man aged 18 to 29 with type 1 diabetes. The CDR3, as DNA: TGTGCCAGCAGTTCGTCTAGCGGGGTCTCTGGGGCCAACGTCCTGACTTTC. This gives the protein CASSSSSGVSGANVLTF.